A single sample is the source of the 26 T cell receptor beta chains below, sequenced in a study of blood T cell repertoires in COVID-19. Produced via immunoSEQ multiplex PCR; TCRdb's table is partial and in-frame only. The sample has 60,000 or so clones, around four fifths seen once; the top ten hold roughly 10%. The specimen sequenced was peripheral blood. These receptors came from a man between 25 and 39 years old with COVID-19, enrolled during active disease.

The V and J genes are TRBV9 and TRBJ1-1; D is perhaps TRBD1 (5 bases). From germline, CDR1 is SGDLS and CDR2 YYNGEE. The germline V and J ends were trimmed by 4 bases and 7 bases, with 8 bases remaining between them. CDR3 length: 11 residues. CDR3 sequence (DNA): TGTGCCAGCAGCTTCAGGGATGAAGCTTTCTTT. This encodes CASSFRDEAFF. The full variable domain, its missing parts supplied by reference TRBV9 and TRBJ1-1, is DSGVTQTPKHLITATGQRVTLRCSPRSGDLSVYWYQQSLDQGLQFLIQYYNGEERAKGNILERFSAQQFPDLHSELNLSSLELGDSALYFCASSFRDEAFFGQGTRLTVV.

The chain recombines TRBV4-2 with TRBJ2-1; D call uncertain. There are 12 residues in the CDR3. Trimming left V 0 bases short and J 8 bases short, with 5 bases between. Germline V gene lookup returns CDR1 LGHNA and CDR2 YNFKEQ. In DNA, the CDR3 is TGTGCCAGCAGCCAAGATTCTCATGAGCAGTTCTTC. Residues: CASSQDSHEQFF.

This chain links TRBV6-1 with TRBJ2-3; D perhaps matches TRBD1 (5 bases). V gave up 5 bases and J gave up 10 bases, with 16 bases separating them. Germline CDR1 MNHNS, CDR2 SASEGT. The CDR3 covers 13 residues. The CDR3 loop is CASSYPDTGAQYF. Written as DNA, the CDR3 is TGTGCCAGCAGTTATCCGGACACCGGAGCGCAGTATTTT.

The chain combines TRBV18 with TRBJ2-2, with a tentative D call TRBD2 (5 bases). The CDR3 length is 15 residues. Trimming removed 8 bases from V and 4 bases from J, with 17 bases in between. Germline-derived CDR1 and CDR2 are KGHSH and LQKENI. DNA for the CDR3: TGTGCCAGCCCAACCGGGGTACAAGGCACCGGGGAGCTGTTTTTT. Translated: CASPTGVQGTGELFF.

The V and J genes are TRBV7-9 and TRBJ2-1; TRBD2 matches 7 bases. J gave up 4 bases and V 3 bases, and 6 bases lay outside the gene matches. Germline V gene sequence: CDR1 SEHNR, CDR2 FQNEAQ (reference sequence). There are 15 residues in the CDR3. CDR3 region: CASSFGGGGYNEQFF. CDR3 nucleotide sequence: TGTGCCAGCAGCTTTGGCGGGGGAGGGTACAATGAGCAGTTCTTC.

The chain uses TRBV19 and TRBJ1-2; TRBD1 matches at 9 bases. The germline gives CDR1 LNHDA, CDR2 SQIVND (reference sequence). V shed 6 bases and J 3 bases; nucleotides not matched to a gene: 5. This CDR3 region has 14 residues. DNA for the CDR3: TGTGCCAGTAGACGACAGGGGGGGGACTATGGCTACACCTTC. It translates to CASRRQGGDYGYTF. Full variable domain (outside the CDR3, taken from reference TRBV19 and TRBJ1-2): DGGITQSPKYLFRKEGQNVTLSCEQNLNHDAMYWYRQDPGQGLRLIYYSQIVNDFQKGDIAEGYSVSREKKESFPLTVTSAQKNPTAFYLCASRRQGGDYGYTFGSGTRLTVV.

The genes are TRBV7-9 and TRBJ2-5, with 8 positions matching TRBD1. CDR1 and CDR2 from the germline V gene are SEHNR and FQNEAQ (reference sequence). Trimming at V came to 4 bases and at J to 2 bases, leaving 6 bases not matched to a gene. The CDR3 is 15 amino acids. The CDR3 sequence is CASSSYRDRQETQYF. As DNA, the CDR3 is TGTGCCAGCAGCTCGTACAGGGACAGGCAAGAGACCCAGTACTTC.

The rearrangement uses TRBV29-1 and TRBJ1-2, with 7 bases identical to TRBD1. This CDR3 is built from 12 residues. Looked up from germline, CDR1 is SQVTM and CDR2 is ANQGSEA. J lost 8 bases, V lost 6 bases, and 9 bases had no gene match. CDR3 in DNA: TGCAGCGTGGGTGGGACAGAGCCCGGCTACACCTTC. Protein product: CSVGGTEPGYTF.

The V call is TRBV25-1, the J call TRBJ2-7; D is uncertain. Germline assignment: CDR1 MGHDK and CDR2 SYGVNS. The CDR3 sequence is 12 residues long. V lost 5 bases and J 7 bases, leaving 12 bases between the germline ends. The CDR3 region is CASSQASGEQYF. As DNA, the CDR3 is TGTGCCAGCAGTCAAGCGTCTGGGGAGCAGTACTTC.

The CDR3 nucleotides are TGTGCCAGCAGCTTGCCCTCAACTAGCGGGAGAGGGGAGACCCAGTACTTC. Residues: CASSLPSTSGRGETQYF. The chain employs TRBV11-2 and TRBJ2-5; TRBD2 agrees at 11 bases. The CDR3 loop spans 17 amino acids. V dropped 3 bases and J dropped 5; count of bases not matched to a gene: 11. Germline V gene sequence: CDR1 SGHAT, CDR2 FQNNGV.

J is TRBJ2-3 and V is TRBV5-1; unclear D gene. Trimming removed 4 bases at V and 0 bases at J, with 3 bases between. In germline, CDR1 is SGHRS, CDR2 YFSETQ. The CDR3 has 12 residues. The chain's CDR3 is CASSQSTDTQYF. The CDR3 DNA reads TGCGCCAGCAGCCAAAGCACAGATACGCAGTATTTT.

The rearrangement joins TRBV7-9 to TRBJ2-7; 9 bases are shared with TRBD1. The J segment lost 6 bases and the V segment lost 4 bases, leaving 4 bases of the junction unmatched. Per germline, CDR1 SEHNR and CDR2 FQNEAQ (reference sequence). The CDR3 length is 13 residues. CDR3 sequence reads: CASSYTGGVEQYF. The CDR3 nucleotides read TGTGCCAGCAGCTACACAGGGGGCGTCGAGCAGTACTTC.

V is TRBV3-1 (or the pseudogene TRBV3-2) and J is TRBJ2-3; 12 bases fit TRBD2. CDR3 size: 16 residues. V trimming: 1 base; J trimming: 6 bases; junction bases outside the gene matches: 5. The germline gives CDR1 LGHDT, CDR2 YNNKEL (reference sequence). For the CDR3, the DNA is TGTGCCAGCAGCCAAGGGGGGACTAGCGGGCCGGATACGCAGTATTTT. Translated, it gives CASSQGGTSGPDTQYF.

This chain joins TRBV7-8 and TRBJ1-5; possibly TRBD1 for D (5 bases). V was trimmed by 5 bases and J by 0 bases, leaving 11 bases between them. Per germline, CDR1 SGHVS and CDR2 FQNEAQ. The CDR3 totals 15 residues. CDR3 sequence (DNA): TGTGCCAGCAGCCTCTCCGGGGGTAGCAATCAGCCCCAGCATTTT. This gives the protein CASSLSGGSNQPQHF.

The rearrangement uses TRBV10-3 and TRBJ2-1, with D possibly matching TRBD2 (5 bases). Trimming took off 0 bases at V and 10 bases at J, with 10 bases between the two ends. This CDR3 is 13 amino acids long. CDR1 is ENHRY, CDR2 SYGVKD, per germline. The CDR3 protein is CAISESGSGEQFF. CDR3 nucleotide sequence: TGTGCCATCAGTGAGTCGGGCAGCGGCGAGCAGTTCTTC.

V is TRBV13 and J is TRBJ2-1, with 8 bases fitting TRBD2. The CDR3 length is 16 residues. CDR1 and CDR2 (germline): PRHDT, FYEKMQ (reference sequence). Trimming took 5 bases from V and 4 from J; bases not matched to a gene: 10. CDR3 residues: CASSRVTGRGYNEQFF. The CDR3 nucleotides read TGTGCCAGCAGCCGAGTGACCGGGAGGGGGTACAATGAGCAGTTCTTC.

The chain uses TRBV4-3 and TRBJ1-5, with D unclear. The V end lost 8 bases, the J end lost 0 bases, and 17 bases lay between the germline ends. Looked up from germline, CDR1 is LGHNA and CDR2 is YSLEER. This CDR3 is built from 16 residues. CDR3 residues: CASSPSLANSNQPQHF. The CDR3, as DNA: TGCGCCAGCTCCCCGTCGTTAGCAAATAGCAATCAGCCCCAGCATTTT.

The chain recombines TRBV30 with TRBJ2-5, with D possibly being TRBD2 (5 bases). Deletions cut 3 bases from V and 3 bases from J, with 17 bases between. CDR3 length: 15 residues. Germline CDR1 GTSNPN, CDR2 SVGIG (reference sequence). CDR3 sequence: CAWSQRETAKETQYF. CDR3 coding DNA: TGTGCCTGGAGCCAGAGGGAAACTGCCAAAGAGACCCAGTACTTC.

The CDR3 here is CASSDSAGGPYNEQFF. The CDR3 DNA is TGTGCCAGCAGTGACTCCGCGGGAGGGCCCTACAATGAGCAGTTCTTC. The chain has TRBV6-4 and TRBJ2-1, with 9 bases that match TRBD2. Germline assignment: CDR1 MRHNA and CDR2 SNTAGT. V shed 0 bases and J 2 bases; nucleotides not matched to a gene: 2. This CDR3 is 16 amino acids long.

This chain joins TRBV29-1 and TRBJ1-1; D perhaps matches TRBD1 (6 bases). Germline CDR1 and CDR2: SQVTM and ANQGSEA. The CDR3 is 11 amino acids. Trimming stripped 7 bases from V and 8 bases from J, with 14 bases between. CDR3 sequence (DNA): TGCAGCGCTCTGATTGGGACAGAAGCTTTCTTT. It codes for CSALIGTEAFF.

This clone has ten or more counts. The chain links TRBV28 to TRBJ1-5; 10 nucleotides line up with TRBD1. There are 15 residues in the CDR3. The ends lost 4 bases at V and 1 base at J; junction bases unmatched: 1. Germline values: CDR1 MDHEN, CDR2 SYDVKM. CDR3 in DNA: TGTGCCAGCAGTTGGGGACAGGGGAGCAATCAGCCCCAGCATTTT. It is translated as CASSWGQGSNQPQHF.

V is TRBV29-1 and J is TRBJ2-7; 11 bases fit TRBD1. The germline CDR1 and CDR2 sequences are SQVTM and ANQGSEA. The V segment lost 6 bases and the J segment 5 bases; nucleotides outside the gene matches: 9. The CDR3 loop spans 14 amino acids. CDR3 amino acids: CSVGLRTGGHEQYF. The CDR3 DNA follows: TGCAGCGTGGGCCTTAGGACAGGGGGCCACGAGCAGTACTTC.

V usage is TRBV6-6 and J usage is TRBJ1-1; TRBD1 matches at 7 bases. The CDR3 loop spans 16 amino acids. Germline V gives CDR1 MNHNY, CDR2 SVGAGI (reference sequence). V dropped 6 bases and J dropped 1; count of bases not matched to a gene: 11. This CDR3 reads CASSPRDRGANTEAFF. The DNA for the CDR3 is TGTGCCAGCAGCCCCCGGGACAGAGGGGCGAACACTGAAGCTTTCTTT.

The gene calls are TRBV5-1 and TRBJ2-5; a possible D gene is TRBD2 (5 bases). There are 14 residues in the CDR3. Trimming took 3 bases from V and 1 from J, leaving 10 bases between them. Germline lookup yields CDR1 SGHRS and CDR2 YFSETQ. CDR3 region: CASSSGRGQETQYF. The DNA for the CDR3 is TGCGCCAGCAGCTCTGGACGGGGCCAAGAGACCCAGTACTTC.

V and J are TRBV10-3 and TRBJ2-7; 12 nucleotides match TRBD1. Per germline, CDR1 ENHRY and CDR2 SYGVKD. Losses at the gene ends were 11 bases for V and 5 bases for J; bases not matched to a gene: 19. This CDR3 region has 17 residues. CDR3 coding DNA: TGTGCCTCCAGAGGGACAGGGGGCACGGACTCCTGGGACGAGCAGTACTTC. Encoded protein: CASRGTGGTDSWDEQYF.

This sequence joins TRBV28 and TRBJ2-7, with 8 bases aligning to TRBD1. The CDR3 consists of 15 residues. Germline CDR1 MDHEN, CDR2 SYDVKM. Trimming cost V 5 bases and J 6 bases; bases outside gene matches: 12. The CDR3 reads CASSARDRKISEQYF. In DNA, the CDR3 is TGTGCCAGCAGTGCCCGGGACAGGAAGATTTCCGAGCAGTACTTC.